A single sample is the source of the 30 T cell receptor beta chains below, sequenced in a study of T cell responses to AZD1222 COVID-19 vaccine. Generated by immunoSEQ multiplex PCR, the TCRdb table keeps only in-frame clones and is missing some. The sample has 100,000 to 140,000 clones, about 90% seen once. The sample consisted of peripheral blood, taken on day 0 of AZD1222 vaccination. These receptors were collected from an adult in good health.

The chain recombines TRBV12-3 or TRBV12-4 with TRBJ1-5, with D hard to call. This CDR3 is 12 amino acids long. Trimming pared 4 bases from V and 5 bases from J, leaving 6 bases between. The CDR3 region is CASSSVDQPQHF. The CDR3, as DNA: TGTGCCAGCAGTTCGGTGGATCAGCCCCAGCATTTT.

This sequence joins TRBV10-2 and TRBJ2-2, with 8 bases aligning to TRBD2. Germline values: CDR1 WSHSY, CDR2 SAAADI. CDR3 size: 16 residues. V trimming: 0 bases; J trimming: 3 bases; junction bases outside the gene matches: 3. CDR3 in amino acids: CASSESSGTYTGELFF. The CDR3 DNA sequence: TGCGCCAGCAGTGAGTCTAGCGGGACTTACACCGGGGAGCTGTTTTTT.

The table lists this clone with a count of one. The V and J genes are TRBV7-7 and TRBJ2-5; maybe TRBD1 (6 bases). CDR1 is SSHAT, CDR2 FNYEAQ, per germline (reference sequence). The CDR3 covers 16 residues. Trimming took off 1 base at V and 2 bases at J, with 14 bases between the two ends. The CDR3 DNA reads TGTGCCAGCAGCTTAGGACCACAGGGAATTCAAGAGACCCAGTACTTC. Translating gives CASSLGPQGIQETQYF.

The genes are TRBV19 and TRBJ1-3; D gene uncertain. V lost 3 bases and J 1 base, leaving 7 bases between the germline ends. The V gene's germline CDR1 is LNHDA and CDR2 SQIVND (reference sequence). This CDR3 region has 14 residues. The chain's CDR3 is CASSMAVSGNTIYF. CDR3 DNA: TGTGCCAGTAGTATGGCCGTTTCTGGAAACACCATATATTTT.

This sequence joins TRBV19 and TRBJ2-3; 10 bases are shared with TRBD2. From germline, CDR1 is LNHDA and CDR2 SQIVND (reference sequence). The J segment lost 2 bases and the V segment lost 1 base, leaving 3 bases of the junction unmatched. The CDR3 is 16 amino acids. The DNA for the CDR3 is TGTGCCAGTAGTATAGGGACTAGCGGTACCACAGATACGCAGTATTTT. Protein product: CASSIGTSGTTDTQYF.

The rearrangement links TRBV5-1 to TRBJ1-1; no definite D call. Germline CDR1 is SGHRS and CDR2 is YFSETQ. V was cut by 0 bases and J by 6 bases, with 12 bases left in between. The CDR3 runs to 14 residues. The CDR3 spells CASSLGPSNAEAFF. The CDR3 DNA reads as TGCGCCAGCAGCTTGGGACCCTCAAACGCTGAAGCTTTCTTT.

The chain combines TRBV3-1 (or the pseudogene TRBV3-2) with TRBJ2-4; 9 nucleotides align to TRBD1. This CDR3 contains 16 residues. Germline loops: CDR1 LGHDT, CDR2 YNNKEL (reference sequence). V lost 4 bases, J lost 0 bases, and 4 bases stayed unmatched. The CDR3 sequence: CASSRGQGIAKNIQYF. CDR3 DNA: TGTGCCAGCAGCCGGGGACAGGGCATAGCCAAAAACATTCAGTACTTC.

This clone was seen a single time. This rearrangement joins TRBV5-5 to TRBJ1-6, with a tentative D call TRBD1 (6 bases). The ends were cut back, 0 bases at V and 9 bases at J, with 13 bases in the middle. Germline CDR1 SGHKS, CDR2 YYEKEE (reference sequence). CDR3 length: 15 residues. Here the CDR3 DNA reads TGTGCCAGCAGCTTGGCCGCGACAGGAGTTTCACCCCTCCACTTT. Translation gives CASSLAATGVSPLHF.

The gene calls are TRBV11-3 and TRBJ1-1; no clear D. V was clipped by 3 bases and J by 0 bases, with 11 bases between them. The CDR3 loop spans 15 amino acids. Germline CDR1 is SGHNT and CDR2 is YENEEA. The CDR3 protein is CASSLGTAMNTEAFF. CDR3 DNA sequence: TGTGCCAGCAGCTTGGGTACGGCGATGAACACTGAAGCTTTCTTT.

The V call is TRBV7-9, the J call TRBJ2-7; TRBD2 is a possible D gene (6 bases). Germline V gives CDR1 SEHNR, CDR2 FQNEAQ (reference sequence). The ends were cut back, 5 bases at V and 6 bases at J, with 17 bases in the middle. The CDR3 is made up of 14 amino acids. The CDR3: CASSLLANTVEQYF. CDR3 coding DNA: TGTGCCAGCAGCCTACTAGCAAATACCGTCGAGCAGTACTTC.

The V call is TRBV7-2, the J call TRBJ2-7; possibly TRBD2 for D (6 bases). The CDR3 covers 17 residues. V gave up 1 base and J gave up 4 bases, with 20 bases separating them. Germline V gene sequence: CDR1 SGHTA, CDR2 FQGNSA. CDR3 amino acids: CASSLGSPGRRVYEQYF. CDR3 sequence (DNA): TGTGCCAGCAGCTTAGGTTCTCCGGGACGGAGGGTTTACGAGCAGTACTTC.

The chain uses TRBV7-9 and TRBJ1-4; the D gene is possibly TRBD1 (5 bases). The CDR3 totals 15 residues. The V gene's germline CDR1 is SEHNR and CDR2 FQNEAQ (reference sequence). The germline V and J ends were trimmed by 5 bases and 3 bases, with 13 bases remaining between them. CDR3 loop: CASSRIMGANEKLFF. In DNA form, the CDR3 reads TGTGCCAGCAGCCGTATTATGGGGGCTAATGAAAAACTGTTTTTT.

V is TRBV19 and J is TRBJ1-1; possible D gene TRBD1, 5 bases. The CDR3 is made up of 14 amino acids. Germline V gene lookup returns CDR1 LNHDA and CDR2 SQIVND (reference sequence). The ends were cut back, 2 bases at V and 4 bases at J, with 11 bases in the middle. The CDR3 loop is CASSIFGGGTEAFF. DNA of the CDR3: TGTGCCAGTAGTATATTCGGGGGGGGCACTGAAGCTTTCTTT. The whole variable domain, remainder taken from reference TRBV19 and TRBJ1-1, is DGGITQSPKYLFRKEGQNVTLSCEQNLNHDAMYWYRQDPGQGLRLIYYSQIVNDFQKGDIAEGYSVSREKKESFPLTVTSAQKNPTAFYLCASSIFGGGTEAFFGQGTRLTVV.

The chain employs TRBV24-1 and TRBJ2-7; D not certain. The CDR3 loop spans 14 amino acids. Germline CDR1 and CDR2: KGHDR and SFDVKD. Trimming pared 4 bases from V and 2 bases from J, leaving 11 bases between. CDR3 protein: CATSEAAATYEQYF. CDR3 bases: TGTGCCACCAGTGAGGCGGCCGCCACCTACGAGCAGTACTTC.

The CDR3 DNA sequence: TGTGCCAGCAGTGAGCCACAGGGCAACTATGGCTACACCTTC. Residues: CASSEPQGNYGYTF. The rearrangement joins TRBV2 to TRBJ1-2; possible D gene TRBD1, 6 bases. Germline V gene data show CDR1 as SNHLY and CDR2 as FYNNEI. The CDR3 sequence is 14 residues long. The germline V and J ends were trimmed by 3 bases and 2 bases, with 10 bases remaining between them.

The DNA for the CDR3 is TGTGCCAGCACCGTATCGACCCGAATTCCCTATGGCTACACCTTC. This encodes CASTVSTRIPYGYTF. This chain uses TRBV28 with TRBJ1-2; no clear D gene. This CDR3 contains 15 residues. Germline assignment: CDR1 MDHEN and CDR2 SYDVKM. V lost 7 bases to trimming and J lost 4 bases, with 19 bases between them.

The rearrangement uses TRBV5-6 and TRBJ2-7; D is unclear. The CDR3 has 13 residues. The V end was cut by 0 bases, the J end by 2 bases, with 6 bases between. From germline, CDR1 is SGHDT and CDR2 YYEEEE. CDR3 residues: CASSLDGTYEQYF. DNA for the CDR3: TGTGCCAGCAGCTTGGACGGCACCTACGAGCAGTACTTC.

The chain couples TRBV24-1 to TRBJ2-1, with TRBD2 identical over 9 bases. There are 17 residues in the CDR3. Per the germline V gene, CDR1 is KGHDR and CDR2 is SFDVKD. J gave up 4 bases and V 5 bases, and 11 bases lay outside the gene matches. Here the CDR3 DNA reads TGTGCCACCAGTGGTTTCGGAGTAGCGGGAGAGTACAATGAGCAGTTCTTC. This gives the protein CATSGFGVAGEYNEQFF.

V and J are TRBV9 and TRBJ2-3; no firm D call. The V gene lost 0 bases and the J gene lost 0 bases, with 11 bases spanning the gap. The CDR3 length is 16 residues. Germline lookup yields CDR1 SGDLS and CDR2 YYNGEE. In nucleotides, the CDR3 is TGTGCCAGCAGCGTAGGTTCCAGTCTAAGCACAGATACGCAGTATTTT. Amino acid sequence: CASSVGSSLSTDTQYF.

The chain employs TRBV6-4 and TRBJ1-5; 10 bases are shared with TRBD1. The junction had 13 bases not matched to a gene; V was cut back by 4 bases and J by 4 bases. The CDR3 is made up of 18 amino acids. Looked up from germline, CDR1 is MRHNA and CDR2 is SNTAGT. In DNA, the CDR3 is TGTGCCAGCAGTGTGGGGACAGGGGACTATGTAAGGAATCAGCCCCAGCATTTT. This codes for CASSVGTGDYVRNQPQHF.

There are a few counts of this clone. The J gene is TRBJ2-7, the V gene TRBV27; maybe TRBD2 (6 bases). There are 15 residues in the CDR3. Germline V CDR1 and CDR2: MNHEY, SMNVEV (reference sequence). V lost 4 bases, J lost 6 bases, and 19 bases lay in between. The CDR3 DNA is TGTGCCAGCAGTTACGAGGGGACTTACCCGTTCGAGCAGTACTTC. Translation: CASSYEGTYPFEQYF.

J is TRBJ2-4 and V is TRBV27; 13 positions agree with TRBD2. CDR1 is MNHEY, CDR2 SMNVEV, per germline (reference sequence). V lost 5 bases, J lost 0 bases, and 7 bases stayed unmatched. This CDR3 comprises 18 residues. The CDR3 protein is CASSLGLAGDLAKNIQYF. Written as DNA, the CDR3 is TGTGCCAGCAGTCTTGGACTAGCGGGAGATCTAGCCAAAAACATTCAGTACTTC.

The V gene is TRBV11-3, the J gene TRBJ2-3; D is unclear. Germline-derived CDR1 and CDR2 are SGHNT and YENEEA. V was clipped by 1 base and J by 0 bases, with 8 bases between them. This CDR3 spans 15 amino acids. CDR3 region: CASSLGEFSTDTQYF. DNA for the CDR3: TGTGCCAGCAGCTTAGGCGAGTTCAGCACAGATACGCAGTATTTT.

The chain couples TRBV5-6 to TRBJ1-1, with 9 nucleotides matching TRBD1. The V gene end was trimmed by 3 bases and the J gene end by 2 bases; junction bases not matched to a gene: 5. The CDR3 totals 15 residues. The germline CDR1 and CDR2 sequences are SGHDT and YYEEEE. The CDR3 loop reads CASSSRDRANTEAFF. The DNA for the CDR3 is TGTGCCAGCAGCTCCAGGGACAGGGCCAACACTGAAGCTTTCTTT.

The chain links TRBV9 to TRBJ2-1, with D possibly being TRBD2 (5 bases). Germline V gene sequence: CDR1 SGDLS, CDR2 YYNGEE. CDR3 size: 16 residues. Trimming left V 1 base short and J 0 bases short, with 11 bases between. DNA for the CDR3: TGTGCCAGCAGCGTATTCCGTGGGAGCTCCTACAATGAGCAGTTCTTC. Its translation: CASSVFRGSSYNEQFF.

V usage is TRBV9 and J usage is TRBJ2-7; the match to TRBD2 covers 10 bases. The CDR3 runs 21 residues. CDR1 and CDR2 from the germline V gene are SGDLS and YYNGEE. Unmatched junction bases numbered 22, after V lost 0 bases and J lost 4 bases. The DNA for the CDR3 is TGTGCCAGCAGCGTAGACGACCAGGGCGGTACTAGCGGGGCGGCGGTGTACGAGCAGTACTTC. It yields the protein CASSVDDQGGTSGAAVYEQYF.

In its sample, this clone was seen once. This chain uses TRBV3-1 (or the pseudogene TRBV3-2) with TRBJ2-2; TRBD2 matches 8 bases. The CDR3 has 17 amino acids. Germline V gives CDR1 LGHDT, CDR2 YNNKEL (reference sequence). V dropped 0 bases and J dropped 3; count of bases not matched to a gene: 6. This CDR3 reads CASSQERSGRYTGELFF. The CDR3 nucleotides are TGTGCCAGCAGCCAAGAAAGAAGCGGGAGATACACCGGGGAGCTGTTTTTT.

V usage is TRBV30 and J usage is TRBJ2-3; D is uncertain. The CDR3 consists of 12 residues. Germline V gene lookup returns CDR1 GTSNPN and CDR2 SVGIG (reference sequence). Deletions cut 8 bases from V and 1 base from J, with 10 bases between. The CDR3 is CATESGTDTQYF. CDR3 bases: TGTGCCACGGAGTCGGGCACAGATACGCAGTATTTT.

The chain recombines TRBV19 with TRBJ1-1; no definite D call. Germline V gives CDR1 LNHDA, CDR2 SQIVND (reference sequence). V was cut by 6 bases and J by 4 bases, with 15 bases left in between. CDR3 length equals 14 residues. The CDR3 sequence: CASRYVVSGTEAFF. The DNA of the CDR3 is TGTGCCAGTAGGTATGTGGTTTCGGGCACTGAAGCTTTCTTT.

The chain links TRBV4-3 to TRBJ2-3, with D tentatively TRBD1 or TRBD2 (5 bases each). Germline V gene sequence: CDR1 LGHNA, CDR2 YSLEER. The germline V and J ends were trimmed by 1 base and 11 bases, with 13 bases remaining between them. This CDR3 contains 13 residues. The CDR3 loop reads CASSQAGTPGQYF. The CDR3 nucleotides are TGCGCCAGCAGCCAAGCGGGGACCCCCGGGCAGTATTTT.